This T cell receptor (beta chain) came from a study of T-cell memory formation after mild COVID-19. On the study more broadly: Largely donor-specific sequence clusters came from two donors.

Regarding the study as a whole: Whether day 37 second-wave clones are SARS-CoV-2-specific was not confirmed. Clones shrinking from day 15 to 85 showed even CD4/CD8 mixes; later expanders tilted CD4+.

This clonotype was counted between two and nine times. Its target is unknown. A 5'RACE reaction primed in the constant segment made cDNA libraries of TCR alpha and TCR beta, and these carried sample barcodes and UMIs. TCRdb reprocessed the 5' RACE reads with MiXCR, giving one entry per CDR3 protein. The sample has fewer than 350,000 distinct CDR3 sequences; over 15% are singletons. CDR1 is SGHNT, CDR2 YYREEE, per germline (reference sequence). The CDR3 is 13 residues long. Germline trimming cut 3 bases from V and 5 bases from J; bases unmatched to any gene: 3. The chain recombines TRBV5-4 with TRBJ2-3, with TRBD2 matching 7 bases. The sample consisted of PBMCs or a T cell subset sorted from them (not recorded which). The receptor was derived from a man in his late teens or twenties who had mild COVID-19 (a few samples of this study predate the infection). Cell type and time point are not known. The CDR3, as DNA: TGTGCCAGCAGCTCTGGGGGGGTAGATACGCAGTATTTT. This codes for CASSSGGVDTQYF. Full variable domain (outside the CDR3, taken from reference TRBV5-4 and TRBJ2-3): ETGVTQSPTHLIKTRGQQVTLRCSSQSGHNTVSWYQQALGQGPQFIFQYYREEENGRGNFPPRFSGLQFPNYSSELNVNALELDDSALYLCASSSGGVDTQYFGPGTRLTVL.